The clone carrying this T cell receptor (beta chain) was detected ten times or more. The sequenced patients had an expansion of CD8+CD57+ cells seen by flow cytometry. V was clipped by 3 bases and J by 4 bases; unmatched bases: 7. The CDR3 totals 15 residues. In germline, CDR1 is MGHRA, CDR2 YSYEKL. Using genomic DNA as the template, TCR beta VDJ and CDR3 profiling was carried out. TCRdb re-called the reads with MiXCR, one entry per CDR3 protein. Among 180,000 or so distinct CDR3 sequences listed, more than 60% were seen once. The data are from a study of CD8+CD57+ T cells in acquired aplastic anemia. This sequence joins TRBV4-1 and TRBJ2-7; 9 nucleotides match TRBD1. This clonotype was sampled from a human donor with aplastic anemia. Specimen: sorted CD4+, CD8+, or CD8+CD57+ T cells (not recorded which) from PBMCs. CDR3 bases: TGCGCCAGCAGCCAGCCGGGACAGGGAGCGTACGAGCAGTACTTC. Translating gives CASSQPGQGAYEQYF.